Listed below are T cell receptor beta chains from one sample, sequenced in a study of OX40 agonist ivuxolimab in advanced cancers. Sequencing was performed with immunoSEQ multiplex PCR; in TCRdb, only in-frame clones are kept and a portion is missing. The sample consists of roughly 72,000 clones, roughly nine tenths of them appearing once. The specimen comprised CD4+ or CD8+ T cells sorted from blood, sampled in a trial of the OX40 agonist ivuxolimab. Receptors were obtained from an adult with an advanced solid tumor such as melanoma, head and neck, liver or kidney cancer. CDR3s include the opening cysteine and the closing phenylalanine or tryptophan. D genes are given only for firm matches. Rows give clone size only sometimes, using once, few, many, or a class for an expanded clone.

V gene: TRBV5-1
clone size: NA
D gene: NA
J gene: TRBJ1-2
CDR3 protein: CASSLGVNYGYTF
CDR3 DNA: TGCGCCAGCAGCTTGGGGGTTAACTATGGCTACACCTTC

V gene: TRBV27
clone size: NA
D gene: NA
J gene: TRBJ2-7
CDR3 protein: CASSWSPSYEQYF
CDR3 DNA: TGTGCCAGCAGTTGGAGTCCTTCCTACGAGCAGTACTTC

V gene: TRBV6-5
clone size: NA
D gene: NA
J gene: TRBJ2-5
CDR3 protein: CASSSPYNQETQYF
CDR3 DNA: TGTGCCAGCAGTTCGCCGTACAACCAAGAGACCCAGTACTTC

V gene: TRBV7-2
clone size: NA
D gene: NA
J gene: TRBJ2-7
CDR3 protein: CASSLAGIYEQYF
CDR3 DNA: TGTGCCAGCAGCTTGGCCGGGATTTACGAGCAGTACTTC

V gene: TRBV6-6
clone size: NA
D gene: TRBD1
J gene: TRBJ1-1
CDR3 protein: CASSRDRVNTEAFF
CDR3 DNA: TGTGCCAGCAGTAGGGACAGAGTGAACACTGAAGCTTTCTTT

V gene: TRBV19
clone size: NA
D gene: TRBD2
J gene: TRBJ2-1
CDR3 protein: CASSIESAGGSHNEQFF
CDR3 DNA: TGTGCCAGTAGTATAGAGTCTGCGGGGGGGTCCCACAATGAGCAGTTCTTC

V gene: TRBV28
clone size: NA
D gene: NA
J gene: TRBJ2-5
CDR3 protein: CASSLGGTQYF
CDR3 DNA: TGTGCCAGCAGTTTGGGAGGGACCCAGTACTTC

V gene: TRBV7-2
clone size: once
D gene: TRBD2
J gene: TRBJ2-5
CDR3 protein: CASSSGTSDQETQYF
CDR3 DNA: TGTGCCAGCAGCTCCGGGACTAGCGACCAAGAGACCCAGTACTTC

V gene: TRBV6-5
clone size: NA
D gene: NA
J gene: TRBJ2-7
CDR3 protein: CASSLQASSYEQYF
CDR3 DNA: TGTGCCAGCAGCTTACAGGCGTCCTCCTACGAGCAGTACTTC

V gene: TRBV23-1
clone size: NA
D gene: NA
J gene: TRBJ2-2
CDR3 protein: CASSHRTGELFF
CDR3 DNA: TGCGCCAGCAGTCACCGGACCGGGGAGCTGTTTTTT

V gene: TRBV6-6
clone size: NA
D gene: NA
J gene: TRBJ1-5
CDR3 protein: CASSFRSGSNQPQHF
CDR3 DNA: TGTGCCAGCAGTTTTAGAAGCGGGAGCAATCAGCCCCAGCATTTT

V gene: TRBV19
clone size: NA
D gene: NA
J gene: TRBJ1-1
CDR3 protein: CASSIGATARGTEAFF
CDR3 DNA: TGTGCCAGTAGTATTGGGGCCACCGCCCGGGGCACTGAAGCTTTCTTT

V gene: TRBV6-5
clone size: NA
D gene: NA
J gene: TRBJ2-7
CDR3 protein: CATEANYEQYF
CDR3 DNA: TGTGCCACCGAGGCTAACTACGAGCAGTACTTC

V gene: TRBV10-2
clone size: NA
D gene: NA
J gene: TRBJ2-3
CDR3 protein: CASSVGLVTDTQYF
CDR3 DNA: TGCGCCAGCAGTGTGGGACTTGTCACAGATACGCAGTATTTT

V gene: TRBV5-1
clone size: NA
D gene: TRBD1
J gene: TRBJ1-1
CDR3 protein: CASSTTGAWTEAFF
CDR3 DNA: TGCGCCAGCAGCACGACAGGGGCTTGGACTGAAGCTTTCTTT